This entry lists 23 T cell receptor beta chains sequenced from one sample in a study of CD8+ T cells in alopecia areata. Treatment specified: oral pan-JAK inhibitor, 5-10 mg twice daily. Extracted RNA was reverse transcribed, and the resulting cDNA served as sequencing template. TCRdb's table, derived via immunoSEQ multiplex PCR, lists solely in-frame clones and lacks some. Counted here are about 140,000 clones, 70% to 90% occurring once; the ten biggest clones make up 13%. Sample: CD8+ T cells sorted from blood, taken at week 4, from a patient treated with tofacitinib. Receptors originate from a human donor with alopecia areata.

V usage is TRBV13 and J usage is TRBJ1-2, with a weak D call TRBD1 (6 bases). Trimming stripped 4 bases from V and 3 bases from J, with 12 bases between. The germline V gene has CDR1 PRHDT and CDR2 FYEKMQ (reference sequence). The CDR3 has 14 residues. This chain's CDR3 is CASSSNQGYYGYTF. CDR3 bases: TGTGCCAGCAGCTCGAATCAGGGGTACTATGGCTACACCTTC.

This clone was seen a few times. CDR3 in amino acids: CASSPGTGSYEQYF. In DNA, the CDR3 is TGCGCCAGCAGCCCCGGGACAGGGAGTTACGAGCAGTACTTC. The rearrangement joins TRBV5-1 to TRBJ2-7; 9 nucleotides agree with TRBD1. Germline loops: CDR1 SGHRS, CDR2 YFSETQ. The CDR3 extends over 14 amino acids. V was clipped by 4 bases and J by 4 bases; unmatched bases: 6.

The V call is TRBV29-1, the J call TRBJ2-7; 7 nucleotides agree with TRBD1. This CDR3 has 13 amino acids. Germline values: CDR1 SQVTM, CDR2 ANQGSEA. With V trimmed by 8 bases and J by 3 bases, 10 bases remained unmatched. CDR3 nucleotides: TGCAGCACCATGACAGGGTACGGCTACGAGCAGTACTTC. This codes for CSTMTGYGYEQYF.

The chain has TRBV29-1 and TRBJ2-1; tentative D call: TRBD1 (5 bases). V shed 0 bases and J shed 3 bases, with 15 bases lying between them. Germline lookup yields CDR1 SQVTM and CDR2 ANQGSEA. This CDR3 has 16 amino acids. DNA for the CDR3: TGCAGCGTTGAAGATCCCGTGACAGCCATCTACAATGAGCAGTTCTTC. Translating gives CSVEDPVTAIYNEQFF.

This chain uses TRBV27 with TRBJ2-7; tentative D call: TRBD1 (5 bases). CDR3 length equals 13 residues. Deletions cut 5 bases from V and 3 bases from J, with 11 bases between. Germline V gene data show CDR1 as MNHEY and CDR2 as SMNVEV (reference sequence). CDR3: CASSATVNYEQYF. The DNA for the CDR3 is TGTGCCAGCAGTGCGACAGTAAACTACGAGCAGTACTTC.

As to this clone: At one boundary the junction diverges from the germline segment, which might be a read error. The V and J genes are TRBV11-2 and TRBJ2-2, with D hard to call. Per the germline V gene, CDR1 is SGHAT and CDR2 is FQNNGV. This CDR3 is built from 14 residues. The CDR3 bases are TGTGCCAGCAGTTTAGTCCTGTCTGGCGGGGAGCTGTTTTTT. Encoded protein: CASSLVLSGGELFF.

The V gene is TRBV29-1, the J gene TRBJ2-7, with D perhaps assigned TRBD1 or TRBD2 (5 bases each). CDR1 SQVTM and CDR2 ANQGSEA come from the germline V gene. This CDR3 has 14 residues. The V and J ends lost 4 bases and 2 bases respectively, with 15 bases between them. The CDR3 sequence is CSVVGQTNAYEQYF. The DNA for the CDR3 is TGCAGCGTTGTGGGGCAGACTAACGCCTACGAGCAGTACTTC.

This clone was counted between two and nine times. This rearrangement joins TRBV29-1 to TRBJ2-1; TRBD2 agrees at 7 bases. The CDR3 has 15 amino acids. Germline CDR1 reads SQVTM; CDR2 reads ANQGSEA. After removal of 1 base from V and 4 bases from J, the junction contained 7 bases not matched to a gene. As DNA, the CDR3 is TGCAGCGTTGAAGTGGCACTAGCGCGATACAATGAGCAGTTCTTC. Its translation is CSVEVALARYNEQFF.

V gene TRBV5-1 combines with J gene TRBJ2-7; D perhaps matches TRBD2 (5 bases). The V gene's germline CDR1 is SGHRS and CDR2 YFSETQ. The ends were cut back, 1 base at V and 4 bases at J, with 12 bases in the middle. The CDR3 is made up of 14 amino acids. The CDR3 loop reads CASSLRGGRYEQYF. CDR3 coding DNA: TGCGCCAGCAGCTTGCGTGGAGGCAGGTACGAGCAGTACTTC.

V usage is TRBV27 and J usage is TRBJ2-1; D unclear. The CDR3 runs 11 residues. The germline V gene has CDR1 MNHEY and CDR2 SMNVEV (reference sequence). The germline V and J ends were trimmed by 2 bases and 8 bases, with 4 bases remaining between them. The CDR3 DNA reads TGTGCCAGCAGTTTAGGCGATGAGCAGTTCTTC. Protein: CASSLGDEQFF.

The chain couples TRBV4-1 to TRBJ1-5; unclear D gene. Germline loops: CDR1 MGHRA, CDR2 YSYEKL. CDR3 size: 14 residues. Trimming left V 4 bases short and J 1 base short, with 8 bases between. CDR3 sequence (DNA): TGCGCCAGCAGCCTTGACCGGAGCAATCAGCCCCAGCATTTT. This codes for CASSLDRSNQPQHF.

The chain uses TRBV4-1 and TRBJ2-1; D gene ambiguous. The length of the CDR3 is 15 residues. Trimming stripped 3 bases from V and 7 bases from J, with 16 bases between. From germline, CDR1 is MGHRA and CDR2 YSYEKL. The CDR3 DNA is TGCGCCAGCAGCCACGGACCGAATGGCGGTAATGAGCAGTTCTTC. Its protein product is CASSHGPNGGNEQFF.

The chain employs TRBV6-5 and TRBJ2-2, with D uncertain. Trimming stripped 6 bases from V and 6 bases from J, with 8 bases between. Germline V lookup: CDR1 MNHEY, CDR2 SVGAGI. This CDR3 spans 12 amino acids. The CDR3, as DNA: TGTGCCAGCAGACCCCAATCCGGGGAGCTGTTTTTT. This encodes CASRPQSGELFF.

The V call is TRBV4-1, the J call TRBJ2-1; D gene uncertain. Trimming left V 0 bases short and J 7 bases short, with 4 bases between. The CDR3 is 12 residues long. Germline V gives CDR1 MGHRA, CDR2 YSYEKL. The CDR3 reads CASSQDINEQFF. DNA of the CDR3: TGCGCCAGCAGCCAAGACATTAATGAGCAGTTCTTC.

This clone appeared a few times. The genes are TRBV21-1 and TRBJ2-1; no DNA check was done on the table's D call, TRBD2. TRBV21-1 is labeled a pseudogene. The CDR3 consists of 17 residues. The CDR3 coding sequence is TGTGCCAGCAGCATCCCACTAGCTACACCATCCGACAATGAGCAGTTCTTC. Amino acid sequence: CASSIPLATPSDNEQFF.

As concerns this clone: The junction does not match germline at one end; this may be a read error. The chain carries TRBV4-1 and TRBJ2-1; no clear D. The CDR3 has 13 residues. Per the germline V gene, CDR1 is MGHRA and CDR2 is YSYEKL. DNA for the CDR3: TGTGCCAGCAGCCAAGAACCCGGATATGAGCAGTTCTTC. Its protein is CASSQEPGYEQFF.

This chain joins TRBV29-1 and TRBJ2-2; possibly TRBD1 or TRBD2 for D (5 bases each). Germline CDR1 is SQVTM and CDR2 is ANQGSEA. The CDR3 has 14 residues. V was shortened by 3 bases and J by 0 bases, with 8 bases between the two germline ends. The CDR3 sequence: CSVDWGTNTGELFF. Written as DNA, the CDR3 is TGCAGCGTTGATTGGGGGACGAACACCGGGGAGCTGTTTTTT.

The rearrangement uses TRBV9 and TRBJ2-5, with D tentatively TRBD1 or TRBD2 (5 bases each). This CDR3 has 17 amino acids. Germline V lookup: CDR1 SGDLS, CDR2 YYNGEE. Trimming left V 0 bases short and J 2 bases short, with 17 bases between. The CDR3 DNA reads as TGTGCCAGCAGCGTAGGGAGGATACCCGGGGCGCAAGAGACCCAGTACTTC. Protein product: CASSVGRIPGAQETQYF.

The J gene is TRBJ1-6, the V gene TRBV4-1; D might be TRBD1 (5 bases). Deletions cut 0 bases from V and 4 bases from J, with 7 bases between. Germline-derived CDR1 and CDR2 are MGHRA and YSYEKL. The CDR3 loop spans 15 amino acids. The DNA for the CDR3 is TGCGCCAGCAGCCAAGAGGGGGGATATAATTCACCCCTCCACTTT. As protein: CASSQEGGYNSPLHF.

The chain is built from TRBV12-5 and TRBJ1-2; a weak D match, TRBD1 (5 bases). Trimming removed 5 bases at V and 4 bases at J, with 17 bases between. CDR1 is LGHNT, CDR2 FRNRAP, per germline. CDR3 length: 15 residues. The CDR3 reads CASGPQGLLLYGYTF. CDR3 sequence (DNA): TGTGCTAGTGGTCCGCAGGGTCTCCTCCTCTATGGCTACACCTTC. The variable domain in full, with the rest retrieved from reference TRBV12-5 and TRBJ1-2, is DARVTQTPRHKVTEMGQEVTMRCQPILGHNTVFWYRQTMMQGLELLAYFRNRAPLDDSGMPKDRFSAEMPDATLATLKIQPSEPRDSAVYFCASGPQGLLLYGYTFGSGTRLTVV.

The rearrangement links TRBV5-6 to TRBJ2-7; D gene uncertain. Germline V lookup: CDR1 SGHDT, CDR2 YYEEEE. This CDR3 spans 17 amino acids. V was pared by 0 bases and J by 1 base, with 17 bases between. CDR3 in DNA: TGTGCCAGCAGCTTGGAATGGTCCGGTTCCCCATCCTACGAGCAGTACTTC. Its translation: CASSLEWSGSPSYEQYF.

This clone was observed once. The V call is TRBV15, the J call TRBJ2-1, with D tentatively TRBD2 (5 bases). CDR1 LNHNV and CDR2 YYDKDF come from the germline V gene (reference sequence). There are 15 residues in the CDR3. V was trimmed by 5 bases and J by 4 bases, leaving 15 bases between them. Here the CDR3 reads CATSPRDRQYNEQFF. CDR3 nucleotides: TGTGCCACCAGCCCACGGGATCGGCAGTACAATGAGCAGTTCTTC.

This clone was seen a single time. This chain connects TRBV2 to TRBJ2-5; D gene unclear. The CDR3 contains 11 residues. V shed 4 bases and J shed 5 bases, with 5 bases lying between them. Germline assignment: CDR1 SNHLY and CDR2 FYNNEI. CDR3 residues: CASSGRETQYF. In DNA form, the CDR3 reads TGTGCCAGCAGTGGAAGGGAGACCCAGTACTTC.